This is a list of T cell receptor beta chains from one sample in a study of cytomegalovirus exposure and HLA in healthy donors. Sequencing was performed with immunoSEQ multiplex PCR; in TCRdb, only in-frame clones are kept and a portion is missing. The data hold approximately 210,000 clones, with around 75% observed a single time. The material sequenced was PBMCs. Receptors originate from a woman between 45 and 60 years old in good health and CMV-seronegative. Both conserved end residues are part of each CDR3. The D gene is left open where the match is weak. Clone size is stated in some rows and not others, as once, few, many or a class when expanded.

j_gene: TRBJ1-2; abundance: NA; v_gene: TRBV19; d_gene: TRBD1; CDR3nt: TGTGCCAGTAGTCACAGGGGATCTGACTATGGCTACACCTTC; CDR3aa: CASSHRGSDYGYTF
j_gene: TRBJ2-5; abundance: NA; v_gene: TRBV28; d_gene: TRBD2; CDR3nt: TGTGCCAGCAGTTCCGGGACTAGCGGGATTAGAGAGACCCAGTACTTC; CDR3aa: CASSSGTSGIRETQYF
j_gene: TRBJ1-6; abundance: NA; v_gene: TRBV7-2; d_gene: TRBD1; CDR3nt: TGTGCCAGCACCCTAGAACAGGGACAGGGAAATTCACCCCTCCACTTT; CDR3aa: CASTLEQGQGNSPLHF
j_gene: TRBJ2-7; abundance: NA; v_gene: TRBV9; d_gene: NA; CDR3nt: TGTGCCAGCAGCCCCCGAATTAGATGGCAGTACTTC; CDR3aa: CASSPRIRWQYF
j_gene: TRBJ1-1; abundance: once; v_gene: TRBV6-5; d_gene: TRBD1; CDR3nt: TGTGCCAGCAGTTATTCCGGGACAGGAAGGGACACTGAAGCTTTCTTT; CDR3aa: CASSYSGTGRDTEAFF
j_gene: TRBJ2-7; abundance: once; v_gene: TRBV5-4; d_gene: TRBD1; CDR3nt: TGTGCCAGCAGCTTCGATGACAGGGGTTACGAGCAGTACTTC; CDR3aa: CASSFDDRGYEQYF
j_gene: TRBJ2-3; abundance: NA; v_gene: TRBV29-1; d_gene: NA; CDR3nt: TGCAGCGTTGGGGCCCTAAGGAACCCCGCAGATACGCAGTATTTT; CDR3aa: CSVGALRNPADTQYF
j_gene: TRBJ2-7; abundance: NA; v_gene: TRBV5-1; d_gene: NA; CDR3nt: TGCGCCAGCAGCCGGGACATTCAGAAGGTTCGGTACTTC; CDR3aa: CASSRDIQKVRYF
j_gene: TRBJ2-1; abundance: NA; v_gene: TRBV27; d_gene: TRBD2; CDR3nt: TGTGCCAGCAGTGCTTCGGGACTAGAGAATGAGCAGTTCTTC; CDR3aa: CASSASGLENEQFF
j_gene: TRBJ2-7; abundance: NA; v_gene: TRBV6-1; d_gene: TRBD1; CDR3nt: TGTGCCAGCAGCCCCCCGACAGGGTGGGACGAGCAGTACTTC; CDR3aa: CASSPPTGWDEQYF
j_gene: TRBJ1-1; abundance: NA; v_gene: TRBV30; d_gene: NA; CDR3nt: TGTGCCTGGAGTGAGGGGTTGAACACTGAAGCTTTCTTT; CDR3aa: CAWSEGLNTEAFF
j_gene: TRBJ2-1; abundance: NA; v_gene: TRBV9; d_gene: TRBD2; CDR3nt: TGTGCCAGCAGCGTAGCGGCTAGCGGAATCCTGGGGAATGAGCAGTTCTTC; CDR3aa: CASSVAASGILGNEQFF
j_gene: TRBJ1-3; abundance: NA; v_gene: TRBV5-6; d_gene: TRBD1; CDR3nt: TGTGCCAGCAGCTTTAGGGGGCTCTCTGGAAACACCATATATTTT; CDR3aa: CASSFRGLSGNTIYF
j_gene: TRBJ2-5; abundance: NA; v_gene: TRBV29-1; d_gene: NA; CDR3nt: TGCAGCGTTGCAGGTTTCGATGAGACCCAGTACTTC; CDR3aa: CSVAGFDETQYF
j_gene: TRBJ2-5; abundance: once; v_gene: TRBV27; d_gene: NA; CDR3nt: TGTGCCAGCAGCCCCGGGCTAGGGGCACAAGAGACCCAGTACTTC; CDR3aa: CASSPGLGAQETQYF
j_gene: TRBJ2-7; abundance: few; v_gene: TRBV13; d_gene: NA; CDR3nt: TGTGCCAGCAACTTTTCGTCGGCCTACGAGCAGTACTTC; CDR3aa: CASNFSSAYEQYF
j_gene: TRBJ1-6; abundance: NA; v_gene: TRBV7-2; d_gene: TRBD1; CDR3nt: TGTGCCAGCAGCTTCCAGCGGGCAGGGGGAAATTCACCCCTCCACTTT; CDR3aa: CASSFQRAGGNSPLHF
j_gene: TRBJ1-2; abundance: NA; v_gene: TRBV7-2; d_gene: NA; CDR3nt: TGTGCCAGCAGCCTAGACGGGGGGCGCTTAGATGGCTACACCTTC; CDR3aa: CASSLDGGRLDGYTF
j_gene: TRBJ2-2; abundance: NA; v_gene: TRBV5-1; d_gene: TRBD1; CDR3nt: TGCGCCAGCAGTTTAACCGGGACAGAGAACACCGGGGAGCTGTTTTTT; CDR3aa: CASSLTGTENTGELFF